The entry below describes one T cell receptor beta chain. Per the germline V gene, CDR1 is SGHVS and CDR2 is FNYEAQ. Trimming took 7 bases from V and 2 from J; bases not matched to a gene: 10. CDR3 length: 16 residues. The sample comes from a study of OX40 agonist ivuxolimab in advanced cancers. The repertoire was sequenced with immunoSEQ multiplex PCR; TCRdb's copy has only in-frame clones and lacks some. This sample carries roughly 28,000 clones, around three quarters of them seen once, and the ten largest clones take approximately 15%. This clonotype originated in an adult with an advanced solid tumor such as melanoma, head and neck, liver or kidney cancer. Material: CD4+ or CD8+ T cells sorted from blood, obtained in a trial of the OX40 agonist ivuxolimab. The rearrangement links TRBV7-6 to TRBJ2-3; TRBD1 aligns across 9 bases. The CDR3 region is CASTMTGGGFTDTQYF. DNA of the CDR3: TGTGCCAGCACCATGACAGGGGGTGGCTTCACAGATACGCAGTATTTT.